This entry concerns a single TCR beta chain. These data are taken from a study of blood T cell repertoires in COVID-19. Study information: Sources were T cells, B-cell-depleted T cells, or PBMCs; the material itself was cDNA or gDNA.

With 5 bases clipped from V and 0 bases from J, the junction kept 14 bases outside the gene matches. Germline V lookup: CDR1 SGHDT, CDR2 YYEEEE. The CDR3 consists of 18 residues. Methods used by the authors: Estimation of nucleated cell counts relied on the amplification of reference gene primers. Sequencing used immunoSEQ multiplex PCR; TCRdb keeps in-frame clones, though not all of them. For V, J and clone size, that table is used; D and trimming come from the DNA. In the table there are 200,000 to 300,000 clones, 87% of which are singletons. The specimen was peripheral blood. This clonotype was sampled from a woman in her thirties or forties who had recovered from COVID-19. The gene calls are TRBV5-6 and TRBJ2-1; TRBD2 matches 7 bases. The CDR3 region is CASSPVLGGGGSYNEQFF. The DNA for the CDR3 is TGTGCCAGCAGTCCGGTACTCGGAGGCGGGGGCTCCTACAATGAGCAGTTCTTC. The whole variable domain, filled in from reference TRBV5-6 and TRBJ2-1, reads DAGVTQSPTHLIKTRGQQVTLRCSPKSGHDTVSWYQQALGQGPQFIFQYYEEEERQRGNFPDRFSGHQFPNYSSELNVNALLLGDSALYLCASSPVLGGGGSYNEQFFGPGTRLTVL.